The subject of this entry is one TCR beta chain. Its antigen has not been determined. No qualities accompany the bases; no much larger clone lies one base away. From the cysteine up to the phenylalanine, the CDR3 has a length of 18 residues. The entry retains the CDR3 DNA only, 54 bases that are in frame from base 1. V is cut back by 5 bases and J by 4 bases, with 10 bases in the junction unmatched. From a lookup of the germline V gene (reference sequence), CDR1 and CDR2 are SGHNT and YYREEE. The receptor library was made with the immunoSEQ multiplex PCR assay. In its TCRdb copy, this immuneACCESS table keeps in-frame sequences only and misses some clones. Where compared with another copy, unresolved V genes explain less than half of these, and the others have no known cause. The sample profile shows some 84,000 clones; roughly 80% of them were found once. The ten largest clones add up to about 2.6% of the sample.

This sample is part of a study of PD-1 blockade in mismatch repair-deficient tumors (dated by TCRdb to the late 2010s). For context, the study as a whole: Between late 2013 and September 2016, the trial enrolled roughly 85 consecutive patients with 12 mismatch repair-deficient cancer types, every one of whom had been previously treated and was progressing. Tumor-associated T cell clones were tracked in the peripheral blood of patients responding to PD-1 blockade by deep sequencing of TCR CDR3 regions.

This sample's time point label indicates: peripheral blood 12 weeks after first pembrolizumab dose. For every enrolled patient, mismatch repair deficiency was confirmed by either polymerase chain reaction or immunohistochemistry. TCR sequencing was performed for a few patients who responded to pembrolizumab therapy. The phase II trial prospectively evaluated PD-1 blockade with pembrolizumab in advanced mismatch repair-deficient cancers, independent of tissue of origin. Peripheral blood T cell samples were gathered serially, both before PD-1 blockade started and at multiple time points afterward. Blood sampling time points were reported as weeks after the first dose of pembrolizumab. Results the study describes overall, beyond this receptor: Tumor-resident clones, often undetectable in blood before treatment, expanded rapidly after pembrolizumab and then contracted, generally before radiologic responses.

This TCR came from an adult with mismatch repair-deficient cancer. The sample was peripheral blood, taken 12 weeks after starting pembrolizumab. The receptor chain draws on TRBV5-4 and TRBJ2-2; TRBD2 lines up with 14 middle nucleotides. CDR3 reads: CASRAGLAGDSGTGELFF. The nucleotide sequence reads as follows: TGTGCCAGCAGAGCGGGACTAGCGGGAGATTCGGGCACCGGGGAGCTGTTTTTT. The entire variable domain, with the stretches around the CDR3 drawn from the reference TRBV5-4 and TRBJ2-2 proteins, is ETGVTQSPTHLIKTRGQQVTLRCSSQSGHNTVSWYQQALGQGPQFIFQYYREEENGRGNFPPRFSGLQFPNYSSELNVNALELDDSALYLCASRAGLAGDSGTGELFFGEGSRLTVL.